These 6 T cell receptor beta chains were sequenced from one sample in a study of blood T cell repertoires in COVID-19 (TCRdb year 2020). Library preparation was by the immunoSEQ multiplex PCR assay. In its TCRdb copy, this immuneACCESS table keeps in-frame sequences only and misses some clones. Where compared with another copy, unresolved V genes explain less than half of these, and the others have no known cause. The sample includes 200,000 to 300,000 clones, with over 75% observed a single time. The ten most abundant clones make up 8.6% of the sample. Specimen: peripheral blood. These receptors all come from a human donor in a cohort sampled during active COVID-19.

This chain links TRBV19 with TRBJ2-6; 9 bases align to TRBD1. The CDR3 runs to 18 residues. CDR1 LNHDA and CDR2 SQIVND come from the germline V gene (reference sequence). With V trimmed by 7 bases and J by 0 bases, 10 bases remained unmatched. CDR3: CASNFRTGALSGANVLTF. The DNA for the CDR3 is TGTGCCAGTAATTTCCGGACAGGGGCCCTCTCTGGGGCCAACGTCCTGACTTTC. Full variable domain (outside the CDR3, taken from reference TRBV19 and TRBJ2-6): DGGITQSPKYLFRKEGQNVTLSCEQNLNHDAMYWYRQDPGQGLRLIYYSQIVNDFQKGDIAEGYSVSREKKESFPLTVTSAQKNPTAFYLCASNFRTGALSGANVLTFGAGSRLTVL.

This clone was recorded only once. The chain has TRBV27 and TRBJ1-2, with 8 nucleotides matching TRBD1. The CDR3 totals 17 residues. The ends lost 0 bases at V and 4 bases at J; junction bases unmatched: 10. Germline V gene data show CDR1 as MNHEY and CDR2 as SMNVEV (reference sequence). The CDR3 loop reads CASSLSARTGLFYGYTF. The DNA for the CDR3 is TGTGCCAGCAGTTTATCAGCCCGGACAGGGTTATTCTATGGCTACACCTTC.

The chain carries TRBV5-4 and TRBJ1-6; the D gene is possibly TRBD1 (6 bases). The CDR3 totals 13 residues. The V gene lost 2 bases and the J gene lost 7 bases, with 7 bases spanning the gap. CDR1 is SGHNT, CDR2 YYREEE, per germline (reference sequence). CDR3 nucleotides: TGTGCCAGCAGCTTAACAGGGAATTCACCCCTCCACTTT. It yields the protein CASSLTGNSPLHF.

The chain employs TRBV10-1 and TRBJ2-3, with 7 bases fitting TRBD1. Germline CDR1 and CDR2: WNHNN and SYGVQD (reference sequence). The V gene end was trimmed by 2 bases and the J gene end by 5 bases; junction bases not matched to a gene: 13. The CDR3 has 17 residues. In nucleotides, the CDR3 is TGCGCCAGCAGTGAGAGGGGGCCGGGCACCCACGGAGATACGCAGTATTTT. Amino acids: CASSERGPGTHGDTQYF.

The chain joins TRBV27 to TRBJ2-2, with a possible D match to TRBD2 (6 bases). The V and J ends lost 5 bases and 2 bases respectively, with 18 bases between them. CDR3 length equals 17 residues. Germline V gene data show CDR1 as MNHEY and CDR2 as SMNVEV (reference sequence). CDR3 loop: CASSRGDPIFNTGELFF. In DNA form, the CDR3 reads TGTGCCAGCAGTCGCGGGGACCCCATTTTTAACACCGGGGAGCTGTTTTTT.

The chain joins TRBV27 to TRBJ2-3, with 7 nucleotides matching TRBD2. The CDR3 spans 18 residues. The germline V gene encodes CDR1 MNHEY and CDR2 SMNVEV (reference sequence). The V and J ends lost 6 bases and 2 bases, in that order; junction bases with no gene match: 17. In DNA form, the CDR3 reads TGTGCCAGCAGGAGACCGGGACTATCGGGATTCCCCACAGATACGCAGTATTTT. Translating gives CASRRPGLSGFPTDTQYF.